This T cell receptor (beta chain) was profiled in a study of spatial heterogeneity in lung cancer. Study context: Within raw reads, each unique TCR and UMI combination appeared on average more than ten times.

This clonotype appeared many times. The time point: sample taken at primary tumor resection. Whole RNA from tumor, nontumor lung or frozen PBMC was sequenced unsorted. Donors were 55 to 75 untreated early-stage non-small cell lung cancer patients. The CDR3 spans 14 residues. Trimming removed 4 bases from V and 4 bases from J, with 15 bases in between. Germline lookup yields CDR1 SQVTM and CDR2 ANQGSEA. TCRdb reprocessed the 5' RACE reads via MiXCR and lists one record per CDR3 protein. In the table there are approximately 44,000 distinct CDR3 sequences, about an eighth of which are singletons. This TCR derives from a male donor with early-stage non-small cell lung cancer. This sample comprised PBMCs, obtained at surgery. V is TRBV29-1 and J is TRBJ2-3; D possibly corresponds to TRBD2 (6 bases). In DNA, the CDR3 is TGCAGCGTTGCCCGAGGAGGGCCCCCAGATACGCAGTATTTT. This translates into CSVARGGPPDTQYF.